Below, 23 T cell receptor beta chains from the same sample are listed, as sequenced in a study of blood T cells in healthy people across ages. Next came a second PCR, run for about 7 to 12 cycles, which used a sample-barcoded 5' primer along with a J-beta primer mix. TCRdb reprocessed the 5' RACE reads via MiXCR and lists one record per CDR3 protein. The sample contains about 800,000 distinct CDR3 sequences, roughly 25% of which appear only once. These data also featured in a second study, about T cells of mothers and their children.

The source material was blood. All receptors derive from a boy aged 5-17 years in good health.

This clonotype appeared a few times. The V call is TRBV20-1, the J call TRBJ2-5; D might be TRBD1 (5 bases). This CDR3 has 14 amino acids. Germline CDR1 and CDR2: DFQATT and SNEGSKA (reference sequence). Trimming left V 6 bases short and J 1 base short, with 15 bases between. CDR3 DNA sequence: TGCAGTGCCAACCACCTAGGGGCCCAAGAGACCCAGTACTTC. This sequence encodes CSANHLGAQETQYF.

The chain links TRBV2 to TRBJ2-5, with D tentatively TRBD1 or TRBD2 (7 bases each). The CDR3 covers 16 residues. Germline assignment: CDR1 SNHLY and CDR2 FYNNEI. Trimming removed 5 bases at V and 0 bases at J, with 16 bases between. Here the CDR3 DNA reads TGTGCCAGCAGTTACAGGGGAGGGGGATACCAAGAGACCCAGTACTTC. Translation gives CASSYRGGGYQETQYF.

The chain has TRBV4-3 and TRBJ2-1; D might be TRBD2 (5 bases). The J call may be mistaken, given a closer DNA end match to TRBJ2-5. The germline gives CDR1 LGHNA, CDR2 YSLEER. The CDR3 runs 13 residues. The CDR3 nucleotides read TGCGCCAGCAGCCAAGATACGGGAACGACCCAGTACTTC. Its protein product is CASSQDTGTTQYF.

V and J are TRBV29-1 and TRBJ2-1; TRBD1 or TRBD2 may be the D gene (5 bases each). CDR3 length: 14 residues. Deletions cut 3 bases from V and 8 bases from J, with 17 bases between. CDR1 and CDR2 from the germline V gene are SQVTM and ANQGSEA. The CDR3 DNA is TGCAGCGTTGAGGTGGGGGATAATCTCTATGAGCAGTTCTTC. This translates into CSVEVGDNLYEQFF.

With respect to this clonotype: An end of the junction does not agree with germline; a read error may underlie this. V gene TRBV18 combines with J gene TRBJ1-2; TRBD1 matches at 7 bases. The CDR3 spans 16 residues. Germline V CDR1 and CDR2: KGHSH, LQKENI. For the CDR3, the DNA is TGTGCCGGCTCACCTTCGACAGGGATAACCGGCTATGGCTACACCTTC. Translation gives CAGSPSTGITGYGYTF.

The V and J genes are TRBV20-1 and TRBJ2-1; D perhaps matches TRBD2 (5 bases). Germline V gives CDR1 DFQATT, CDR2 SNEGSKA (reference sequence). CDR3 size: 14 residues. DNA for the CDR3: TGCGGCGGAGATCCGGGGAGCTCCTACAATGAGCAGTTCTTC. It translates to CGGDPGSSYNEQFF.

There are a few counts of this clonotype. This chain connects TRBV20-1 to TRBJ2-7; a possible D gene is TRBD2 (5 bases). The V and J ends lost 3 bases and 0 bases respectively, with 12 bases between them. The CDR3 consists of 14 residues. Germline-derived CDR1 and CDR2 are DFQATT and SNEGSKA (reference sequence). CDR3 residues: CSARNERFSYEQYF. CDR3 bases: TGCAGTGCTAGGAATGAGCGGTTCTCCTACGAGCAGTACTTC.

This clonotype has more than one count but fewer than ten. CDR3 sequence reads: CASSSPKPKGQEDYGYTF. The CDR3, as DNA: TGTGCCAGCAGCTCACCCAAACCCAAAGGACAGGAGGACTATGGCTACACCTTC. The V call is TRBV7-9, the J call TRBJ1-2, with 7 bases identical to TRBD1. Germline CDR1 and CDR2: SEHNR and FQNEAQ (reference sequence). This CDR3 contains 18 residues. J lost 3 bases, V lost 4 bases, and 17 bases had no gene match.

The rearrangement uses TRBV27 and TRBJ1-1, with 12 bases identical to TRBD1. Losses at the gene ends were 5 bases for V and 4 bases for J; bases not matched to a gene: 5. The CDR3 has 15 amino acids. Germline lookup yields CDR1 MNHEY and CDR2 SMNVEV (reference sequence). The CDR3 spells CASSPGTGGRTEAFF. Written as DNA, the CDR3 is TGTGCCAGCAGTCCGGGGACAGGGGGCCGCACTGAAGCTTTCTTT.

V and J are TRBV4-3 and TRBJ1-1; 7 positions agree with TRBD1. Per the germline V gene, CDR1 is LGHNA and CDR2 is YSLEER. This CDR3 region has 15 residues. V gave up 4 bases and J gave up 2 bases; unmatched junction bases: 7. The CDR3 here is CASSPDRALNTEAFF. DNA for the CDR3: TGCGCCAGCAGCCCAGACAGGGCTCTTAACACTGAAGCTTTCTTT.

The chain combines TRBV7-2 with TRBJ1-2, with 7 nucleotides matching TRBD1. CDR1 and CDR2 from the germline V gene are SGHTA and FQGNSA. CDR3 size: 16 residues. Trimming removed 4 bases from V and 3 bases from J; junction bases left unmatched: 11. The CDR3 loop is CASSSTTGANYYGYTF. The CDR3 region has the DNA TGTGCCAGCAGCTCCACTACAGGGGCCAACTACTATGGCTACACCTTC.

The sample holds a few counts of this clonotype. The chain is built from TRBV5-1 and TRBJ1-2; TRBD1 is a possible D gene (6 bases). Germline CDR1 and CDR2: SGHRS and YFSETQ. The CDR3 covers 13 residues. V lost 7 bases and J lost 8, with 18 bases in between. The CDR3 DNA reads TGCGCCAGCCGCGGGACACCCATCGGCGGCTACACCTTC. Protein product: CASRGTPIGGYTF.

The sample holds a few counts of this clonotype. The chain uses TRBV10-3 and TRBJ2-5; D unclear. The end of the DNA aligns better with TRBJ2-7, so the J call may be wrong. There are 13 residues in the CDR3. The germline V gene has CDR1 ENHRY and CDR2 SYGVKD. The CDR3 DNA is TGTGCCATCAGTGCCGACCCCAGCTACGAGCAGTACTTC. Translation gives CAISADPSYEQYF.

The chain has TRBV27 and TRBJ2-5; 10 bases are shared with TRBD1. The junction had 10 bases not matched to a gene; V was cut back by 6 bases and J by 6 bases. Germline V gene data show CDR1 as MNHEY and CDR2 as SMNVEV (reference sequence). The CDR3 runs to 15 residues. CDR3 nucleotides: TGTGCCAGCAGCTACGGGACAGGGGAGATGAAGACCCAGTACTTC. It translates to CASSYGTGEMKTQYF.

The rearrangement uses TRBV20-1 and TRBJ2-5; D not resolved. CDR1 and CDR2 (germline): DFQATT, SNEGSKA (reference sequence). The CDR3 length is 13 residues. V lost 6 bases, J lost 1 base, and 12 bases lay in between. The CDR3 region has the DNA TGCAGTGCCGCGATTAGCCCCCAAGAGACCCAGTACTTC. Amino acids: CSAAISPQETQYF.

For this clonotype: Germline and junction disagree at one end, which may indicate a read error. CDR3 bases: TGCAGTGCTAGAGTCCCAGGACCGGGGGATGAGCAGCTCTTC. This encodes CSARVPGPGDEQLF. The chain uses TRBV20-1 and TRBJ2-1, with a possible D match to TRBD2 (6 bases). CDR1 is DFQATT, CDR2 SNEGSKA, per germline (reference sequence). The CDR3 loop spans 14 amino acids.

In its sample, this clonotype was seen a few times. The chain uses TRBV7-2 and TRBJ2-6; D is uncertain. This CDR3 region has 15 residues. With 4 bases removed from V and 4 bases from J, the gap between germline ends came to 11 bases. Looked up from germline, CDR1 is SGHTA and CDR2 is FQGNSA. CDR3 in amino acids: CASSSRLGGANVLTF. CDR3 DNA sequence: TGTGCCAGCAGCTCCAGGTTGGGGGGGGCCAACGTCCTGACTTTC.

The sample holds a few counts of this clonotype. The chain couples TRBV5-6 to TRBJ1-2, with a weak D call TRBD1 (6 bases). V shed 3 bases and J shed 1 base, with 13 bases lying between them. CDR1 is SGHDT, CDR2 YYEEEE, per germline. The CDR3 runs 15 residues. This chain's CDR3 is CASSSQGSLNYGYTF. CDR3 DNA: TGTGCCAGCAGCTCACAGGGCTCCCTTAACTATGGCTACACCTTC.

The J gene is TRBJ2-5, the V gene TRBV5-1; the D is unclear. The DNA end is a closer match to TRBJ2-1, so the J assignment may be wrong. Germline CDR1 SGHRS, CDR2 YFSETQ. The CDR3 totals 15 residues. CDR3 coding DNA: TGCGCCAGCAGCTTGGAACGGCGAGATCTGGATGAGCAGTTCTTC. Residues: CASSLERRDLDEQFF.

This clonotype has a handful of counts. V gene TRBV9 combines with J gene TRBJ1-2; tentatively, D is TRBD1 (6 bases). The V end was cut by 6 bases, the J end by 4 bases, with 22 bases between. The CDR3 contains 16 residues. Germline assignment: CDR1 SGDLS and CDR2 YYNGEE. The CDR3 coding sequence is TGTGCCAGCAAAGGGGACCGAAAACAGGGCGGCTATGGCTACACCTTC. It yields the protein CASKGDRKQGGYGYTF.

The chain employs TRBV28 and TRBJ2-7; possible D gene TRBD1, 5 bases. V dropped 3 bases and J dropped 0 bases, with 15 bases sitting between them. The CDR3 extends over 16 amino acids. In germline, CDR1 is MDHEN, CDR2 SYDVKM. CDR3 loop: CASSFGALDSSYEQYF. In nucleotides, the CDR3 is TGTGCCAGCAGTTTTGGGGCACTCGACAGCTCCTACGAGCAGTACTTC.

The sample holds a few counts of this clonotype. A much larger clone lies a single base off, so this may be a read error. V usage is TRBV7-2 and J usage is TRBJ2-5, with D possibly being TRBD2 (6 bases). Trimming removed 1 base at V and 6 bases at J, with 9 bases between. The CDR3 has 13 residues. Germline lookup yields CDR1 SGHTA and CDR2 FQGNSA. CDR3 in amino acids: CASSLDGGKTQYF. The CDR3 DNA sequence: TGTGCCAGCAGCTTAGATGGCGGGAAGACCCAGTACTTC.

J is TRBJ2-5 and V is TRBV7-9; tentatively, D is TRBD2 (5 bases). The CDR3 has 13 amino acids. Trimming took 8 bases from V and 2 from J, leaving 12 bases between them. Germline V lookup: CDR1 SEHNR, CDR2 FQNEAQ (reference sequence). Here the CDR3 DNA reads TGTGCCAGCGATGAAGGGAGTCAAGAGACCCAGTACTTC. It specifies CASDEGSQETQYF.